Only a few counts were recorded for the clone carrying this TCR beta chain. No antigen is known for it. This entry comes from a study of long-term antiretroviral therapy in people with HIV. A v3.0 immunoSEQ assay was performed at survey level. Profiling relied on immunoSEQ multiplex PCR, and the TCRdb table lists in-frame clones only, not all of them. The sample contains 25,000 or so clones, roughly 88% of which appear only once. A minimum of one pre-ART and two post-ART PBMC samples existed for each donor. Germline-derived CDR1 and CDR2 are MNHNS and SASEGT. With 0 bases removed from V and 5 bases from J, the gap between germline ends came to 11 bases. The CDR3 contains 15 residues. Study-level results: HIV repertoires showed narrower CDR3 length ranges than controls. Older ART regimens may have been in use when blood was drawn between the mid-2000s and the late 2010s.

This chain connects TRBV6-1 to TRBJ1-3; D is unresolved. The sequences come from unsorted PBMCs, collected 0.5 years after starting antiretroviral therapy. The TCR comes from a woman younger than 30 with HIV. In DNA form, the CDR3 reads TGTGCCAGCAGTGAAGCAGATGATCTTAGAAACACCATATATTTT. Amino acids: CASSEADDLRNTIYF.